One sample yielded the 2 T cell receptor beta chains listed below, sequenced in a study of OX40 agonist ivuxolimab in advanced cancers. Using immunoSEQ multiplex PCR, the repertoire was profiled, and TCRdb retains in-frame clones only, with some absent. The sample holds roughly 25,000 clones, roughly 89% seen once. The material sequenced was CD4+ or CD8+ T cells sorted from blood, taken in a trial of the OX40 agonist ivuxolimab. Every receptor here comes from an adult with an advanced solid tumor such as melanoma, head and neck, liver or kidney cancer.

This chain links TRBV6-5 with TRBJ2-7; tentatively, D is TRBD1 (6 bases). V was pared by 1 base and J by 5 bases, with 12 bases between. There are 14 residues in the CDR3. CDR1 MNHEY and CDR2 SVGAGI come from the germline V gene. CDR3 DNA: TGTGCCAGCAGTTACTTTAACAGGGCCAACGAGCAGTACTTC. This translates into CASSYFNRANEQYF.

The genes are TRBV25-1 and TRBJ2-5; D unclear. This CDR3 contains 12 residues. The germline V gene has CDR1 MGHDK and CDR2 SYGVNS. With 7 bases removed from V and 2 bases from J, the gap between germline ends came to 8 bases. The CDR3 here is CASTTQQETQYF. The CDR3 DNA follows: TGTGCCAGCACGACCCAGCAAGAGACCCAGTACTTC. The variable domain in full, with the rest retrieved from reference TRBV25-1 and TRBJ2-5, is EADIYQTPRYLVIGTGKKITLECSQTMGHDKMYWYQQDPGMELHLIHYSYGVNSTEKGDLSSESTVSRIRTEHFPLTLESARPSHTSQYLCASTTQQETQYFGPGTRLLVL.